This paragraph reports one TCR beta chain. Libraries were prepared by immunoSEQ multiplex PCR; TCRdb keeps only in-frame clonotypes and omits some of them. This sample has some 130,000 clones; 70% to 90% occur once, and the top ten carry around 8%. V was pared by 3 bases and J by 9 bases, with 16 bases between. CDR1 is SGDLS, CDR2 YYNGEE, per germline. The CDR3 extends over 15 amino acids. The record originates from a study of T cell responses to AZD1222 COVID-19 vaccine. The chain combines TRBV9 with TRBJ1-6, with D maybe TRBD1 (5 bases). Sequenced material: peripheral blood, taken on day 0 of AZD1222 vaccination. The sequence was obtained from an adult in good health. The CDR3: CASSGGGGASSPLHF. CDR3 DNA sequence: TGTGCCAGCAGCGGGGGGGGTGGTGCCTCTTCACCCCTCCACTTT.